These 26 T cell receptor beta chains were sequenced from one sample in a study of control samples from healthy donors and cancer patients. Sequencing was performed with immunoSEQ multiplex PCR; in TCRdb, only in-frame clones are kept and a portion is missing. The table lists 170,000 or so clones, 85% to 95% of them singletons, with 1.4% to 1.5% in the top ten. The specimen sequenced was blood. The receptors were sampled from a man younger than 30 in good health.

This clone was observed a handful of times. The chain recombines TRBV5-6 with TRBJ1-1; D is perhaps TRBD1 (6 bases). Germline CDR1 and CDR2: SGHDT and YYEEEE. CDR3 size: 13 residues. Trimming shortened V by 5 bases and J by 7 bases, and 15 bases separated the two germline ends. This chain's CDR3 is CASRIGGAGEAFF. CDR3 DNA sequence: TGTGCCAGCAGGATCGGGGGGGCCGGTGAAGCTTTCTTT.

The V gene is TRBV2, the J gene TRBJ2-7, with a possible D match to TRBD2 (7 bases). Between the trimmed V and J ends, which lost 1 base and 7 bases, there was a span of 14 bases. Germline loops: CDR1 SNHLY, CDR2 FYNNEI. The CDR3 extends over 14 amino acids. The CDR3 spells CASSEGAGAGEQYF. The CDR3 bases are TGTGCCAGCAGTGAAGGGGCGGGGGCCGGGGAGCAGTACTTC.

The chain employs TRBV28 and TRBJ2-2; D is unclear. The germline CDR1 and CDR2 sequences are MDHEN and SYDVKM. Trimming took off 10 bases at V and 5 bases at J, with 11 bases between the two ends. The CDR3 contains 12 residues. CDR3 residues: CATHRRTGELFF. The CDR3 DNA reads as TGTGCCACCCACCGAAGGACCGGGGAGCTGTTTTTT.

This chain connects TRBV3-1 (or the pseudogene TRBV3-2) to TRBJ1-2; D unresolved. Trimming stripped 0 bases from V and 1 base from J, with 9 bases between. Germline V lookup: CDR1 LGHDT, CDR2 YNNKEL (reference sequence). The CDR3 contains 15 residues. The CDR3 nucleotides read TGTGCCAGCAGCCAAGATCGTTCTCATAACTATGGCTACACCTTC. This codes for CASSQDRSHNYGYTF.

This chain links TRBV2 with TRBJ1-6; no clear D gene. The ends were cut back, 6 bases at V and 9 bases at J, with 12 bases in the middle. The CDR3 runs 13 residues. Germline CDR1 SNHLY, CDR2 FYNNEI. CDR3 sequence (DNA): TGTGCCAGCAGGGTAGAAAGCGGTTCACCCCTCCACTTT. Residues: CASRVESGSPLHF.

This rearrangement joins TRBV6-5 to TRBJ1-1; D is ambiguous. V lost 6 bases and J 2 bases, leaving 10 bases between the germline ends. This CDR3 contains 13 residues. Germline V CDR1 and CDR2: MNHEY, SVGAGI. The CDR3 here is CASRRARNTEAFF. In nucleotides, the CDR3 is TGTGCCAGCAGAAGGGCCAGAAACACTGAAGCTTTCTTT.

Only one count was recorded for this clone. The chain joins TRBV5-1 to TRBJ2-7; either TRBD1 or TRBD2 may supply D (5 bases each). CDR3 size: 14 residues. CDR1 is SGHRS, CDR2 YFSETQ, per germline. V was pared by 3 bases and J by 3 bases, with 13 bases between. CDR3 DNA: TGCGCCAGCAGCTCCGGGTGGGGGTTCTACGAGCAGTACTTC. As protein: CASSSGWGFYEQYF.

This clone came up once. The rearrangement joins TRBV24-1 to TRBJ1-2; D is unclear. Trimming left V 5 bases short and J 8 bases short, with 14 bases between. CDR1 and CDR2 from the germline V gene are KGHDR and SFDVKD. The CDR3 runs 13 residues. The CDR3 bases are TGTGCCACCAGTGGGGAGGGAGGGCGAGGCTACACCTTC. Protein: CATSGEGGRGYTF.

The V and J genes are TRBV24-1 and TRBJ2-7; 11 positions match TRBD2. The CDR3 consists of 13 residues. Germline lookup yields CDR1 KGHDR and CDR2 SFDVKD. Trimming cost V 2 bases and J 9 bases; bases outside gene matches: 2. Here the CDR3 DNA reads TGTGCCACCAGTGATTCCGGACTAGCGGGGCAGTACTTC. Its translation is CATSDSGLAGQYF.

The rearrangement joins TRBV18 to TRBJ2-1; TRBD1 matches at 9 bases. The V gene's germline CDR1 is KGHSH and CDR2 LQKENI. V was pared by 5 bases and J by 4 bases, with 9 bases of the junction left unmatched. This CDR3 is built from 16 residues. The CDR3 loop reads CASSTSGTGWYNEQFF. CDR3 bases: TGTGCCAGCTCAACCTCCGGGACAGGGTGGTACAATGAGCAGTTCTTC.

The V call is TRBV14, the J call TRBJ2-7, with 10 bases that match TRBD1. The CDR3 is made up of 18 amino acids. Germline V gene data show CDR1 as SGHDN and CDR2 as FVKESK. J was trimmed by 6 bases and V by 0 bases; bases with no gene match: 14. CDR3 nucleotides: TGTGCCAGCAGCCAAGAAGGTATGGGCTTGGGACAGGGGTCCGAGCAGTACTTC. Its protein is CASSQEGMGLGQGSEQYF.

The count of this clone is one. The chain employs TRBV11-2 and TRBJ1-3; TRBD1 might be the D (5 bases). Trimming left V 5 bases short and J 4 bases short, with 18 bases between. Germline V gene data show CDR1 as SGHAT and CDR2 as FQNNGV. The CDR3 has 16 residues. CDR3 coding DNA: TGTGCCAGCAGCAAGGGGTGGGGAGAGTCCGGAAACACCATATATTTT. Translation: CASSKGWGESGNTIYF.

The chain links TRBV29-1 to TRBJ1-1; 7 bases match TRBD1. Germline V gene data show CDR1 as SQVTM and CDR2 as ANQGSEA. This CDR3 is built from 13 residues. J gave up 1 base and V 8 bases, and 7 bases lay outside the gene matches. CDR3 sequence: CSTRQGGNTEAFF. DNA of the CDR3: TGCAGCACACGACAGGGTGGGAACACTGAAGCTTTCTTT.

The chain combines TRBV5-1 with TRBJ2-1, with 11 bases that match TRBD2. The V segment lost 2 bases and the J segment 6 bases; nucleotides outside the gene matches: 7. There are 16 residues in the CDR3. CDR1 is SGHRS and CDR2 is YFSETQ in the germline V gene. The CDR3 DNA is TGCGCCAGCAGCTTCGGTAGCGGGGGGGCGGGCAATGAGCAGTTCTTC. Translation gives CASSFGSGGAGNEQFF.

This clone was counted once. One end of the junction varies from germline; a read error may be responsible. The chain combines TRBV6-5 with TRBJ1-2; 10 bases align to TRBD1. The CDR3 is 12 residues long. Per germline, CDR1 MNHEY and CDR2 SVGAGI. In DNA form, the CDR3 reads TGTGCCAGCCAACCGGGACAGGGGAGAGTCTTCTTC. Translating it yields CASQPGQGRVFF.

The V gene is TRBV27, the J gene TRBJ1-2; D gene uncertain. The germline V and J ends were trimmed by 2 bases and 2 bases, with 12 bases remaining between them. The CDR3 has 15 amino acids. CDR1 is MNHEY and CDR2 is SMNVEV in the germline V gene (reference sequence). In DNA form, the CDR3 reads TGTGCCAGCAGTTTAAAATTAGGTCCGAACTATGGCTACACCTTC. Translated, it gives CASSLKLGPNYGYTF.

The V gene is TRBV7-3, the J gene TRBJ2-3; 9 bases match TRBD2. The CDR3 is 15 residues long. The J segment lost 6 bases and the V segment lost 5 bases, leaving 9 bases of the junction unmatched. Germline V gene lookup returns CDR1 SGHTA and CDR2 FQGTGA. The CDR3 protein is CASSLQAGGPDTQYF. CDR3 nucleotide sequence: TGTGCCAGCAGCCTACAGGCGGGGGGGCCCGATACGCAGTATTTT.

The V gene is TRBV20-1, the J gene TRBJ2-5; D remains ambiguous. The CDR3 consists of 13 residues. Deletions cut 3 bases from V and 3 bases from J, with 11 bases between. Germline V gene sequence: CDR1 DFQATT, CDR2 SNEGSKA (reference sequence). The CDR3 nucleotides are TGCAGTGCTAGTCGATCCCCAGAAGAGACCCAGTACTTC. This codes for CSASRSPEETQYF.

This clone was recorded only once. The chain employs TRBV6-6 and TRBJ1-1; weak D call: TRBD1 (5 bases). Germline loops: CDR1 MNHNY, CDR2 SVGAGI (reference sequence). V lost 0 bases to trimming and J lost 3 bases, with 11 bases between them. CDR3 length: 15 amino acids. The CDR3 is CASSYSAAGYTEAFF. CDR3 bases: TGTGCCAGCAGTTACTCCGCGGCAGGGTACACTGAAGCTTTCTTT.

The chain has TRBV5-1 and TRBJ1-2, with D maybe TRBD1 (5 bases). Trimming took off 1 base at V and 5 bases at J, with 9 bases between the two ends. CDR3 size: 13 residues. Per the germline V gene, CDR1 is SGHRS and CDR2 is YFSETQ. As DNA, the CDR3 is TGCGCCAGCAGCTTGAATGGGGGGTATGGCTACACCTTC. Translation: CASSLNGGYGYTF.

The CDR3 nucleotides are TGTGCCAGCAGCTCCCGACAGGGAACGTCGATTGAAGCTTTCTTT. It is translated as CASSSRQGTSIEAFF. J is TRBJ1-1 and V is TRBV7-9, with TRBD1 matching 7 bases. CDR3 length equals 15 residues. The V and J ends lost 4 bases and 7 bases, in that order; junction bases with no gene match: 12. Germline assignment: CDR1 SEHNR and CDR2 FQNEAQ (reference sequence).

This clone was counted only a few times. The junction shows a germline mismatch at one end, possibly a read error. The V and J genes are TRBV7-6 and TRBJ2-5; 11 bases are shared with TRBD2. The germline V gene has CDR1 SGHVS and CDR2 FNYEAQ. The CDR3 has 14 residues. CDR3 DNA: TGTGCCAGCAGCCTAGCGGGGGGTTGGGAGACCCAGTACTTC. This encodes CASSLAGGWETQYF.

On this clone: Other DNA sequences in this specimen translate into the identical CDR3. The V gene is TRBV6-5, the J gene TRBJ1-3; D uncertain. Trimming stripped 0 bases from V and 0 bases from J, with 6 bases between. This CDR3 spans 15 amino acids. Per the germline V gene, CDR1 is MNHEY and CDR2 is SVGAGI. CDR3 region: CASSYSPLSGNTIYF. The CDR3, as DNA: TGTGCCAGCAGTTACTCGCCCCTCTCTGGAAACACCATATATTTT.

This chain uses TRBV10-3 with TRBJ1-2; D not resolved. CDR1 is ENHRY and CDR2 is SYGVKD in the germline V gene. This CDR3 spans 13 amino acids. Deletions cut 10 bases from V and 7 bases from J, with 19 bases between. The CDR3, as DNA: TGTGCCACAATGGGCAGGCCTTCGGGTGGCTACACCTTC. Protein product: CATMGRPSGGYTF.

Regarding this clone: This sample includes further DNA sequences coding for the same CDR3. The chain has TRBV18 and TRBJ2-3; perhaps TRBD1 as D (6 bases). With 6 bases removed from V and 2 bases from J, the gap between germline ends came to 15 bases. The CDR3 is made up of 15 amino acids. In germline, CDR1 is KGHSH, CDR2 LQKENI. This chain's CDR3 is CASSPRQASTDTQYF. CDR3 nucleotide sequence: TGTGCCAGCTCCCCCCGACAGGCCTCCACAGATACGCAGTATTTT.

The chain joins TRBV18 to TRBJ1-2; D ambiguous. Germline-derived CDR1 and CDR2 are KGHSH and LQKENI. Trimming took off 3 bases at V and 8 bases at J, with 13 bases between the two ends. The CDR3 consists of 13 residues. The CDR3 here is CASSPERFGGYTF. The CDR3 region has the DNA TGTGCCAGCTCACCGGAGCGATTTGGGGGCTACACCTTC.